This passage covers 19 T cell receptor beta chains from one sample sequenced in a study of blood T cell repertoires in COVID-19. Assay: immunoSEQ multiplex PCR; the TCRdb copy retains only in-frame clones and omits some. The table has 330,000 or so clones, about 90% seen once; the top ten hold around 3%. Sample: PBMCs or T cells enriched from blood (not recorded which). These receptors were taken from a woman aged 25 to 39 who had recovered from COVID-19.

The sample holds one count of this clone. The chain couples TRBV28 to TRBJ2-1; D not resolved. The length of the CDR3 is 15 residues. V was trimmed by 3 bases and J by 1 base, leaving 10 bases between them. Germline loops: CDR1 MDHEN, CDR2 SYDVKM. The CDR3 bases are TGTGCCAGCAGTTTCTCGGTCGATTCCTACAATGAGCAGTTCTTC. Translating gives CASSFSVDSYNEQFF.

The chain has TRBV18 and TRBJ1-3; 10 nucleotides agree with TRBD1. The V segment lost 2 bases and the J segment 2 bases; nucleotides outside the gene matches: 6. The CDR3 runs 17 residues. The germline V gene encodes CDR1 KGHSH and CDR2 LQKENI. DNA of the CDR3: TGTGCCAGCTCACCAATGGGACAGGGGATGACTGGAAACACCATATATTTT. Protein: CASSPMGQGMTGNTIYF.

The V gene is TRBV27, the J gene TRBJ1-4; D remains ambiguous. V gave up 4 bases and J gave up 8 bases, with 11 bases separating them. There are 13 residues in the CDR3. The germline CDR1 and CDR2 sequences are MNHEY and SMNVEV (reference sequence). The CDR3 nucleotides read TGTGCCAGCAGTTCCAGGATTAAGGAAAAACTGTTTTTT. Translated, it gives CASSSRIKEKLFF.

The V and J genes are TRBV18 and TRBJ2-7, with 8 bases lining up with TRBD2. CDR3 length equals 16 residues. V lost 2 bases, J lost 0 bases, and 6 bases stayed unmatched. Germline CDR1 is KGHSH and CDR2 is LQKENI. The DNA of the CDR3 is TGTGCCAGCTCACCAAATAGCGGGAAGAGCTCCTACGAGCAGTACTTC. It encodes CASSPNSGKSSYEQYF.

In its sample, this clone was seen once. The chain is built from TRBV6-5 and TRBJ2-1; possibly TRBD2 for D (6 bases). The V and J ends lost 1 base and 3 bases respectively, with 13 bases between them. CDR3 length equals 16 residues. CDR1 is MNHEY and CDR2 is SVGAGI in the germline V gene. CDR3 sequence reads: CASSYLAVGLYNEQFF. In DNA form, the CDR3 reads TGTGCCAGCAGTTACTTGGCGGTGGGACTCTACAATGAGCAGTTCTTC.

V gene TRBV5-1 combines with J gene TRBJ1-2; D gene uncertain. Germline CDR1 is SGHRS and CDR2 is YFSETQ. The CDR3 runs 16 residues. Between the trimmed V and J ends, which lost 0 bases and 1 base, there was a span of 13 bases. CDR3 sequence: CASSLADTARNYGYTF. Written as DNA, the CDR3 is TGCGCCAGCAGCTTGGCCGACACAGCACGTAACTATGGCTACACCTTC.

The V gene is TRBV5-1, the J gene TRBJ2-5; D is perhaps TRBD1 (6 bases). V dropped 3 bases and J dropped 1 base, with 10 bases sitting between them. The CDR3 runs to 14 residues. Germline V gene lookup returns CDR1 SGHRS and CDR2 YFSETQ. The CDR3 region has the DNA TGCGCCAGCAGCTCGGACAGAATCCAAGAGACCCAGTACTTC. The encoded protein is CASSSDRIQETQYF. Based on the CDR3 plus reference TRBV5-1 and TRBJ2-5, the full variable domain is KAGVTQTPRYLIKTRGQQVTLSCSPISGHRSVSWYQQTPGQGLQFLFEYFSETQRNKGNFPGRFSGRQFSNSRSEMNVSTLELGDSALYLCASSSDRIQETQYFGPGTRLLVL.

The chain couples TRBV6-5 to TRBJ1-2, with a possible D match to TRBD1 (6 bases). CDR1 MNHEY and CDR2 SVGAGI come from the germline V gene. The CDR3 loop spans 16 amino acids. With 0 bases removed from V and 5 bases from J, the gap between germline ends came to 16 bases. CDR3 residues: CASSYSKTGLGYGYTF. In DNA, the CDR3 is TGTGCCAGCAGTTACTCGAAGACAGGCCTTGGATATGGCTACACCTTC.

V and J are TRBV18 and TRBJ1-2; 8 bases fit TRBD1. Germline V gene lookup returns CDR1 KGHSH and CDR2 LQKENI. After removal of 8 bases from V and 3 bases from J, the junction contained 11 bases not matched to a gene. This CDR3 contains 15 residues. This CDR3 is CASTPSTGVDYGYTF. Here the CDR3 DNA reads TGTGCCAGCACCCCCTCGACAGGGGTGGACTATGGCTACACCTTC.

The CDR3 nucleotides are TGTGCCACCGGTCGAGCCCGGTTGGTTAACTATGGCTACACCTTC. Protein product: CATGRARLVNYGYTF. The chain couples TRBV24-1 to TRBJ1-2, with D hard to call. V was clipped by 9 bases and J by 1 base, with 17 bases between them. Germline loops: CDR1 KGHDR, CDR2 SFDVKD. This CDR3 spans 15 amino acids.

The V and J genes are TRBV4-1 and TRBJ1-4; perhaps TRBD1 as D (5 bases). V lost 0 bases and J lost 0, with 8 bases in between. The length of the CDR3 is 16 residues. The germline gives CDR1 MGHRA, CDR2 YSYEKL. Here the CDR3 reads CASSQEGAATNEKLFF. CDR3 coding DNA: TGCGCCAGCAGCCAAGAAGGGGCCGCAACTAATGAAAAACTGTTTTTT.

The V and J genes are TRBV3-1 (or the pseudogene TRBV3-2) and TRBJ2-4; 10 nucleotides align to TRBD1. The CDR3 has 17 residues. CDR1 is LGHDT and CDR2 is YNNKEL in the germline V gene (reference sequence). After removal of 3 bases from V and 1 base from J, the junction contained 6 bases not matched to a gene. As DNA, the CDR3 is TGTGCCAGCAGCCACCAGACAGGGGGCGCTGCCAAAAACATTCAGTACTTC. It yields the protein CASSHQTGGAAKNIQYF.

The V gene is TRBV5-1, the J gene TRBJ1-2, with TRBD1 matching over 11 bases. Germline lookup yields CDR1 SGHRS and CDR2 YFSETQ. V lost 4 bases, J lost 4 bases, and 6 bases stayed unmatched. The CDR3 spans 15 residues. The CDR3, as DNA: TGCGCCAGCAGCCCTCAGGGACAGGGGGGCTATGGCTACACCTTC. As protein: CASSPQGQGGYGYTF.

V is TRBV4-1 and J is TRBJ2-2, with 7 bases that match TRBD1. Losses at the gene ends were 5 bases for V and 1 base for J; bases not matched to a gene: 4. The germline V gene has CDR1 MGHRA and CDR2 YSYEKL. This CDR3 is built from 15 residues. DNA for the CDR3: TGCGCCAGCAGCATCGGACAGGTGAACACCGGGGAGCTGTTTTTT. Translating gives CASSIGQVNTGELFF.

V and J are TRBV19 and TRBJ1-1; the match to TRBD1 covers 7 bases. The CDR3 is 15 amino acids. CDR1 and CDR2 from the germline V gene are LNHDA and SQIVND (reference sequence). The V segment lost 10 bases and the J segment 7 bases; nucleotides outside the gene matches: 18. Here the CDR3 reads CATTPTYPDRDEAFF. The CDR3 coding sequence is TGTGCCACCACCCCGACATACCCCGACAGGGATGAAGCTTTCTTT.

The chain joins TRBV5-4 to TRBJ2-1; TRBD1 is a possible D gene (6 bases). CDR1 is SGHNT, CDR2 YYREEE, per germline (reference sequence). The CDR3 loop spans 14 amino acids. V gave up 0 bases and J gave up 9 bases, with 13 bases separating them. The CDR3 nucleotides read TGTGCCAGCAGCTTGGCGGGGATACAGGGTGAGCAGTTCTTC. Amino acids: CASSLAGIQGEQFF.

The chain carries TRBV5-1 and TRBJ2-3; no clear D. CDR1 is SGHRS, CDR2 YFSETQ, per germline. V lost 0 bases and J 2 bases, leaving 10 bases between the germline ends. CDR3 length: 15 residues. The CDR3 is CASSLGVLPTDTQYF. Written as DNA, the CDR3 is TGCGCCAGCAGCTTGGGCGTTCTCCCCACAGATACGCAGTATTTT.

The chain is built from TRBV5-4 and TRBJ2-7; TRBD2 matches at 7 bases. The CDR3 is made up of 17 amino acids. After removal of 0 bases from V and 6 bases from J, the junction contained 15 bases not matched to a gene. The germline CDR1 and CDR2 sequences are SGHNT and YYREEE (reference sequence). CDR3 sequence (DNA): TGTGCCAGCAGCTTGGCCGGGGCGGCTAGCGGCTGGGTCGAGCAGTACTTC. This translates into CASSLAGAASGWVEQYF.

To note about this clone: A read error may explain this, as a much larger clone is one base away. The chain carries TRBV7-9 and TRBJ1-6; no clear D gene. The length of the CDR3 is 14 residues. Germline lookup yields CDR1 SEHNR and CDR2 FQNEAQ (reference sequence). CDR3 protein: CASSLEQYNSPPHF. In DNA form, the CDR3 reads TGTGCCAGCAGCTTAGAACAGTATAATTCACCCCCCCACTTT.